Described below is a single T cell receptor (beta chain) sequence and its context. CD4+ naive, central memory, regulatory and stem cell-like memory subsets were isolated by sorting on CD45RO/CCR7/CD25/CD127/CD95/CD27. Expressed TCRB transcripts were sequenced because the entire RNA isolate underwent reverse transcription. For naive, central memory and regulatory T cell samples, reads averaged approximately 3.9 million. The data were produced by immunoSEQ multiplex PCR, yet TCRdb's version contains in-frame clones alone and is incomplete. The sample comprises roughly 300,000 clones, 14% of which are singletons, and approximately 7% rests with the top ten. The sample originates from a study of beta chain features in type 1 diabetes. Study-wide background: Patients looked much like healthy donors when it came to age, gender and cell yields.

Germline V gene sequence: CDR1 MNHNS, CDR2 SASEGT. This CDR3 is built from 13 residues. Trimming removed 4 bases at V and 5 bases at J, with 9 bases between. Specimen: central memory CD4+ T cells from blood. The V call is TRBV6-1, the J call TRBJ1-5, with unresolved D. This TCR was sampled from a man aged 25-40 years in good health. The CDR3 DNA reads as TGTGCCAGCAGTGCTGATATTCATCAGCCCCAGCATTTT. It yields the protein CASSADIHQPQHF.